The next 12 T cell receptor beta chains were all read from a single sample in a study of shared clonotypes between healthy human individuals. The repertoire was sequenced with immunoSEQ multiplex PCR; TCRdb's copy has only in-frame clones and lacks some. The table lists around 320,000 clones, around 86% of them singletons. The sample consisted of memory CD8+ T cells sorted from blood. Subset in this sample: CD45RO+ cells pooled with CCR7-negative TemRA cells. Source of these receptors: a man between 18 and 35 years old in good health.

There are many counts of this clone. This chain uses TRBV14 with TRBJ2-7; D gene unclear. CDR3 length equals 11 residues. Germline V gene data show CDR1 as SGHDN and CDR2 as FVKESK. Between the trimmed V and J ends, which lost 6 bases and 6 bases, there was a span of 9 bases. CDR3 in amino acids: CASRPPFEQYF. The CDR3 nucleotides read TGTGCCAGCAGGCCCCCGTTCGAGCAGTACTTC.

J is TRBJ2-7 and V is TRBV27, with TRBD2 as a possible D gene (5 bases). The CDR3 extends over 16 amino acids. Germline V gene lookup returns CDR1 MNHEY and CDR2 SMNVEV (reference sequence). The V end lost 5 bases, the J end lost 7 bases, and 24 bases lay between the germline ends. The CDR3 DNA sequence: TGTGCCAGCAGTCCCGTGGGAGCACACGGTTCTGAGGAGCAGTACTTC. This gives the protein CASSPVGAHGSEEQYF.

This rearrangement joins TRBV6-5 to TRBJ1-2; possibly TRBD1 for D (6 bases). The V end was cut by 0 bases, the J end by 3 bases, with 11 bases between. Germline-derived CDR1 and CDR2 are MNHEY and SVGAGI. The CDR3 extends over 15 amino acids. The CDR3 spells CASSYSQGLDYGYTF. CDR3 coding DNA: TGTGCCAGCAGTTACTCACAGGGTCTGGACTATGGCTACACCTTC.

This chain joins TRBV11-1 and TRBJ1-2; maybe TRBD1 (6 bases). The CDR3 sequence is 14 residues long. The germline V gene encodes CDR1 SGHAT and CDR2 FQDESV (reference sequence). V was shortened by 1 base and J by 4 bases, with 10 bases between the two germline ends. The CDR3 DNA follows: TGTGCCAGCAGCTTAGACAGGGCGGCCTATGGCTACACCTTC. Its translation: CASSLDRAAYGYTF.

This clone came up once. The chain joins TRBV10-1 to TRBJ2-1; 8 nucleotides match TRBD1. Germline CDR1 reads WNHNN; CDR2 reads SYGVQD (reference sequence). This CDR3 comprises 14 residues. The ends lost 0 bases at V and 7 bases at J; junction bases unmatched: 2. This CDR3 reads CASSESTGENEQFF. As DNA, the CDR3 is TGCGCCAGCAGTGAGTCGACAGGGGAAAATGAGCAGTTCTTC.

The chain couples TRBV30 to TRBJ1-1; a possible D gene is TRBD1 (6 bases). The CDR3 loop spans 13 amino acids. V dropped 4 bases and J dropped 0 bases, with 9 bases sitting between them. The germline gives CDR1 GTSNPN, CDR2 SVGIG (reference sequence). Written as DNA, the CDR3 is TGTGCCTGGAACAGGGAAGTGAACACTGAAGCTTTCTTT. Amino acid sequence: CAWNREVNTEAFF.

V gene TRBV4-1 combines with J gene TRBJ2-7; 7 nucleotides align to TRBD2. Germline V CDR1 and CDR2: MGHRA, YSYEKL. V gave up 2 bases and J gave up 3 bases; unmatched junction bases: 10. The CDR3 sequence is 16 residues long. This CDR3 is CASSQYWPGGYYEQYF. The CDR3 coding sequence is TGCGCCAGCAGCCAATACTGGCCGGGAGGCTACTACGAGCAGTACTTC.

This clone has ten or more counts. Other DNA sequences in the same sample also yield this CDR3. V gene TRBV4-3 combines with J gene TRBJ2-7; D not certain. The CDR3 has 14 amino acids. CDR1 is LGHNA, CDR2 YSLEER, per germline. V was clipped by 0 bases and J by 1 base, with 7 bases between them. DNA of the CDR3: TGCGCCAGCAGCCAAGATCGTGGGTCCTACGAGCAGTACTTC. Its protein is CASSQDRGSYEQYF.

This clone has at least ten counts. The CDR3 loop is CASSVNGYSNQPQHF. CDR3 in DNA: TGTGCCAGCAGCGTGAATGGATATAGCAATCAGCCCCAGCATTTT. The rearrangement uses TRBV5-8 and TRBJ1-5; D ambiguous. CDR3 length: 15 amino acids. V dropped 4 bases and J dropped 0 bases, with 11 bases sitting between them. Germline CDR1 is SGHTS and CDR2 is YDEGEE.

The chain links TRBV15 to TRBJ2-5, with TRBD2 matching 10 bases. This CDR3 comprises 17 residues. Unmatched junction bases numbered 16, after V lost 2 bases and J lost 10 bases. Germline V gene lookup returns CDR1 LNHNV and CDR2 YYDKDF (reference sequence). The CDR3 bases are TGTGCCACCAGCAGAACATCCTACCTAGCGGGAGTTCCCGACCAGTACTTC. Amino acids: CATSRTSYLAGVPDQYF.

The chain couples TRBV7-9 to TRBJ2-6; 11 bases agree with TRBD2. Germline-derived CDR1 and CDR2 are SEHNR and FQNEAQ (reference sequence). This CDR3 region has 19 residues. The V segment lost 1 base and the J segment 5 bases; nucleotides outside the gene matches: 10. CDR3 sequence: CASSLGRTSGRRWANVLTF. As DNA, the CDR3 is TGTGCCAGCAGCTTAGGACGAACTAGCGGGAGAAGGTGGGCCAACGTCCTGACTTTC.

This clone showed up just a few times. The rearrangement joins TRBV18 to TRBJ2-3, with 7 bases matching TRBD2. J lost 2 bases, V lost 3 bases, and 8 bases had no gene match. CDR1 is KGHSH and CDR2 is LQKENI in the germline V gene. The CDR3 consists of 16 residues. The CDR3 protein is CASSPWGGAITDTQYF. In DNA, the CDR3 is TGTGCCAGCTCACCCTGGGGGGGAGCCATCACAGATACGCAGTATTTT.